These 14 T cell receptor beta chains were sequenced from one sample in a study of T-cell memory formation after mild COVID-19. A single record per CDR3 protein comes from TCRdb applying MiXCR to the 5' RACE reads. The sample contains hundreds of thousands of distinct CDR3 sequences, about 22% of which appear only once. The specimen was PBMCs or a T cell subset sorted from them (not recorded which). The receptors originated from an adult woman who had mild COVID-19 (a few samples of this study predate the infection). Cell type and time point are not known.

The chain is built from TRBV29-1 and TRBJ1-1; 7 nucleotides align to TRBD1. The CDR3 consists of 12 residues. Per the germline V gene, CDR1 is SQVTM and CDR2 is ANQGSEA. With 5 bases clipped from V and 5 bases from J, the junction kept 5 bases outside the gene matches. The CDR3 sequence: CSVTGVGTEAFF. DNA for the CDR3: TGCAGCGTTACAGGGGTAGGAACTGAAGCTTTCTTT. Based on the CDR3 plus reference TRBV29-1 and TRBJ1-1, the full variable domain is SAVISQKPSRDICQRGTSLTIQCQVDSQVTMMFWYRQQPGQSLTLIATANQGSEATYESGFVIDKFPISRPNLTFSTLTVSNMSPEDSSIYLCSVTGVGTEAFFGQGTRLTVV.

The chain uses TRBV27 and TRBJ2-7; D call uncertain. V dropped 11 bases and J dropped 0 bases, with 20 bases sitting between them. The CDR3 consists of 15 residues. Looked up from germline, CDR1 is MNHEY and CDR2 is SMNVEV (reference sequence). In DNA form, the CDR3 reads TGTGCCCCCGACCCTGCAGTGGCTAGCTCCTACGAGCAGTACTTC. Translated, it gives CAPDPAVASSYEQYF.

A few counts support this clonotype. The V gene is TRBV29-1, the J gene TRBJ1-5; a possible D gene is TRBD1 (6 bases). The CDR3 has 15 residues. Germline V gene data show CDR1 as SQVTM and CDR2 as ANQGSEA. The V and J ends lost 6 bases and 1 base respectively, with 16 bases between them. The CDR3 loop reads CSVQTGATSNQPQHF. CDR3 DNA sequence: TGCAGCGTCCAGACAGGAGCTACCAGCAATCAGCCCCAGCATTTT.

The sample holds a few counts of this clonotype. This rearrangement joins TRBV12-3 or TRBV12-4 to TRBJ1-5; 9 bases agree with TRBD1. With V trimmed by 6 bases and J by 4 bases, 10 bases remained unmatched. This CDR3 has 16 amino acids. The CDR3 nucleotides are TGTGCCAGCAGCTCGGGATCGGACAGGGGAAATCAGCCCCAGCATTTT. Amino acid sequence: CASSSGSDRGNQPQHF.

The chain recombines TRBV27 with TRBJ2-3, with a possible D match to TRBD2 (7 bases). The CDR3 totals 16 residues. Trimming removed 2 bases at V and 1 base at J, with 13 bases between. Germline V gene data show CDR1 as MNHEY and CDR2 as SMNVEV (reference sequence). The CDR3 sequence: CASSLIEGGGTDTQYF. The CDR3 bases are TGTGCCAGCAGTTTAATCGAGGGGGGGGGCACAGATACGCAGTATTTT.

The chain recombines TRBV6-5 with TRBJ2-3; 8 positions match TRBD2. The V segment lost 1 base and the J segment 5 bases; nucleotides outside the gene matches: 8. The CDR3 covers 16 residues. The germline V gene encodes CDR1 MNHEY and CDR2 SVGAGI. The CDR3 DNA reads as TGTGCCAGCAGTTACTTCGCGGGGGGAGGAAAAGATACGCAGTATTTT. This encodes CASSYFAGGGKDTQYF.

The chain uses TRBV5-6 and TRBJ1-5; a possible D gene is TRBD1 (5 bases). V lost 4 bases to trimming and J lost 7 bases, with 18 bases between them. The CDR3 is 15 residues long. Germline values: CDR1 SGHDT, CDR2 YYEEEE. The CDR3 nucleotides are TGTGCCAGCAGCATCTCCGGGACCCGAGGGCAGCCCCAGCATTTT. Amino acid sequence: CASSISGTRGQPQHF.

The chain has TRBV20-1 and TRBJ2-1; D is ambiguous. Germline V gene data show CDR1 as DFQATT and CDR2 as SNEGSKA (reference sequence). This CDR3 contains 14 residues. The V end was cut by 0 bases, the J end by 4 bases, with 10 bases between. The chain's CDR3 is CSARDLLRYNEQFF. The CDR3 coding sequence is TGCAGTGCTAGAGATCTACTCAGATACAATGAGCAGTTCTTC.

This clonotype was recorded a few times. This chain's CDR3 is CAWSPQTGYSTYEQYF. The DNA of the CDR3 is TGTGCCTGGAGTCCTCAGACAGGTTATTCCACCTACGAGCAGTACTTC. The chain recombines TRBV30 with TRBJ2-7; D is possibly TRBD1 (6 bases). Trimming took off 2 bases at V and 2 bases at J, with 19 bases between the two ends. The germline V gene has CDR1 GTSNPN and CDR2 SVGIG (reference sequence). This CDR3 region has 16 residues.

The chain is built from TRBV7-3 and TRBJ2-1; TRBD2 aligns across 12 bases. The ends lost 5 bases at V and 8 bases at J; junction bases unmatched: 10. This CDR3 has 16 amino acids. Germline V CDR1 and CDR2: SGHTA, FQGTGA. The DNA of the CDR3 is TGTGCCAGCAGCGCTAATCTAGCGGGGGGGTATGATGAGCAGTTCTTC. Encoded protein: CASSANLAGGYDEQFF.

This clonotype was seen only a few times. V gene TRBV3-1 combines with J gene TRBJ2-1; D not resolved. The germline V gene encodes CDR1 LGHDT and CDR2 YNNKEL (reference sequence). The CDR3 totals 12 residues. The V end lost 4 bases, the J end lost 5 bases, and 6 bases lay between the germline ends. CDR3 sequence (DNA): TGTGCCAGCAGCCCCTCAAACAATGAGCAGTTCTTC. Protein sequence: CASSPSNNEQFF.

This clonotype appeared a few times. This chain joins TRBV30 and TRBJ2-7; tentatively, D is TRBD1 (5 bases). V lost 8 bases to trimming and J lost 4 bases, with 12 bases between them. Germline-derived CDR1 and CDR2 are GTSNPN and SVGIG (reference sequence). The CDR3 is 11 residues long. CDR3 nucleotide sequence: TGTGCCCGCCGACAGAATTACGAGCAGTACTTC. Protein product: CARRQNYEQYF.

The chain carries TRBV29-1 and TRBJ2-2; 9 nucleotides line up with TRBD2. This CDR3 contains 17 residues. Trimming removed 4 bases from V and 6 bases from J; junction bases left unmatched: 15. The germline CDR1 and CDR2 sequences are SQVTM and ANQGSEA. CDR3 sequence (DNA): TGCAGCGTTGCTGGCGAGCGGGGGGAGGAGTGGTCCGGGGAGCTGTTTTTT. Amino acid sequence: CSVAGERGEEWSGELFF.

The sample holds a few counts of this clonotype. The J gene is TRBJ2-2, the V gene TRBV6-1; 8 nucleotides match TRBD2. The germline V gene has CDR1 MNHNS and CDR2 SASEGT. This CDR3 region has 15 residues. V lost 6 bases to trimming and J lost 7 bases; unmatched junction nucleotides: 10. The CDR3 bases are TGTGCCAGCAGAGGACTAGCCCTCGGTCACGGGGAGCTGTTTTTT. It translates to CASRGLALGHGELFF.